Listed here is a single T cell receptor beta chain. The sample comes from a study of T cell changes during pregnancy in multiple sclerosis. Germline CDR1 MDHEN, CDR2 SYDVKM. This CDR3 is built from 14 residues. J was trimmed by 3 bases and V by 6 bases; bases with no gene match: 5. Clones were sequenced by immunoSEQ multiplex PCR, and TCRdb holds only the in-frame ones, with some missing. The sample contains about 53,000 clones, about nine tenths of which appear only once. This sequence was found in a female donor with multiple sclerosis, enrolled in a pregnancy study. The chain employs TRBV28 and TRBJ1-1; 9 bases are a match to TRBD1. Sequenced here: CD4+ T cells from peripheral blood mononuclear cells, sampled in the third trimester of pregnancy. As DNA, the CDR3 is TGTGCCAGCAGACGACAGGGGGAACACACTGAAGCTTTCTTT. Its translation is CASRRQGEHTEAFF.